The 27 T cell receptor beta chains given below trace back to one sample, sequenced in a study of cytomegalovirus exposure and HLA in healthy donors. In the PCR, 60 Vbeta and 13 Jbeta primers were used. Libraries were prepared by immunoSEQ multiplex PCR; TCRdb keeps only in-frame clonotypes and omits some of them. The data hold roughly 150,000 clones, with roughly four fifths observed a single time. The sequenced material came from PBMCs. These receptors were collected from a girl aged 2-10 years in good health and CMV-seropositive.

This chain joins TRBV28 and TRBJ1-5; 7 nucleotides match TRBD1. The CDR3 is made up of 18 amino acids. J lost 4 bases, V lost 1 base, and 13 bases had no gene match. The germline V gene encodes CDR1 MDHEN and CDR2 SYDVKM. The CDR3 DNA reads as TGTGCCAGCAGTTTATCACGACCCTTTAAGGGGGCAAATCAGCCCCAGCATTTT. Translation: CASSLSRPFKGANQPQHF.

The genes are TRBV4-1 and TRBJ2-2, with D possibly matching TRBD1 (6 bases). Germline V gives CDR1 MGHRA, CDR2 YSYEKL. V lost 4 bases and J 0 bases, leaving 15 bases between the germline ends. The length of the CDR3 is 17 residues. The CDR3 region is CASSPHRQATNTGELFF. The CDR3, as DNA: TGCGCCAGCAGCCCGCATCGACAGGCGACGAACACCGGGGAGCTGTTTTTT.

The chain couples TRBV29-1 to TRBJ2-3; 8 nucleotides agree with TRBD2. The V gene's germline CDR1 is SQVTM and CDR2 ANQGSEA. The trim removed 4 bases at V and 2 bases at J, leaving 8 bases unmatched. This CDR3 comprises 15 residues. CDR3 protein: CSVARDSGNTDTQYF. The CDR3 DNA is TGCAGCGTTGCTCGTGATAGCGGGAACACAGATACGCAGTATTTT.

The chain is built from TRBV13 and TRBJ2-1, with no clear D. The CDR3 consists of 16 residues. Germline-derived CDR1 and CDR2 are PRHDT and FYEKMQ (reference sequence). V shed 0 bases and J shed 0 bases, with 9 bases lying between them. For the CDR3, the DNA is TGTGCCAGCAGCTTAGGCCCCGAGAGCTCCTACAATGAGCAGTTCTTC. Translating gives CASSLGPESSYNEQFF.

The CDR3 loop is CAWDGLAGDEQFF. CDR3 DNA sequence: TGTGCCTGGGATGGTCTAGCGGGAGATGAGCAGTTCTTC. The rearrangement links TRBV30 to TRBJ2-1; 10 positions match TRBD2. The length of the CDR3 is 13 residues. Germline V lookup: CDR1 GTSNPN, CDR2 SVGIG (reference sequence). V shed 5 bases, J shed 8 bases, and the junction held 6 bases outside the gene matches.

The chain combines TRBV4-1 with TRBJ2-1, with 7 bases matching TRBD2. The CDR3 runs 20 residues. The germline gives CDR1 MGHRA, CDR2 YSYEKL. J was trimmed by 7 bases and V by 1 base; bases with no gene match: 22. CDR3 residues: CASSQVGLRSGTSVRNEQFF. DNA for the CDR3: TGCGCCAGCAGCCAAGTCGGGTTAAGGAGCGGGACGTCTGTGAGGAATGAGCAGTTCTTC.

The chain recombines TRBV30 with TRBJ1-1, with a possible D match to TRBD1 (6 bases). The CDR3 length is 19 residues. CDR1 and CDR2 (germline): GTSNPN, SVGIG (reference sequence). The germline V and J ends were trimmed by 1 base and 0 bases, with 24 bases remaining between them. CDR3 in DNA: TGTGCCTGGAGTGGGGGAACGACAGGAAGTTGGGGAGTGAACACTGAAGCTTTCTTT. Its protein is CAWSGGTTGSWGVNTEAFF. Full variable domain (outside the CDR3, taken from reference TRBV30 and TRBJ1-1): SQTIHQWPATLVQPVGSPLSLECTVEGTSNPNLYWYRQAAGRGLQLLFYSVGIGQISSEVPQNLSASRPQDRQFILSSKKLLLSDSGFYLCAWSGGTTGSWGVNTEAFFGQGTRLTVV.

The V and J genes are TRBV30 and TRBJ2-3, with 12 positions matching TRBD2. The germline V gene encodes CDR1 GTSNPN and CDR2 SVGIG (reference sequence). With V trimmed by 5 bases and J by 1 base, 4 bases remained unmatched. The CDR3 is 15 amino acids. CDR3 loop: CAWGGLAGRTDTQYF. The CDR3 DNA is TGTGCCTGGGGTGGACTAGCGGGACGCACAGATACGCAGTATTTT.

The rearrangement links TRBV5-1 to TRBJ2-7, with 11 bases aligning to TRBD2. The CDR3 length is 16 residues. The V gene end was trimmed by 0 bases and the J gene end by 9 bases; junction bases not matched to a gene: 11. Germline CDR1 is SGHRS and CDR2 is YFSETQ. For the CDR3, the DNA is TGCGCCAGCAGCTTGGGGACTAGCGGGTGGACCGGGGCGCAGTACTTC. Residues: CASSLGTSGWTGAQYF.

This clone showed up just a few times. The V call is TRBV6-5, the J call TRBJ1-1, with D perhaps matching TRBD1 (5 bases). CDR1 is MNHEY, CDR2 SVGAGI, per germline. This CDR3 comprises 13 residues. V dropped 6 bases and J dropped 1 base, with 9 bases sitting between them. The CDR3 is CASSGGWNTEAFF. The DNA for the CDR3 is TGTGCCAGCAGCGGGGGATGGAACACTGAAGCTTTCTTT.

The V gene is TRBV18, the J gene TRBJ2-7; D might be TRBD2 (5 bases). The CDR3 contains 14 residues. V lost 2 bases and J lost 2, with 10 bases in between. The germline gives CDR1 KGHSH, CDR2 LQKENI. CDR3 sequence (DNA): TGTGCCAGCTCACCATTTCCGGGAACCTACGAGCAGTACTTC. This codes for CASSPFPGTYEQYF.

The chain carries TRBV28 and TRBJ2-1, with TRBD2 matching 11 bases. The CDR3 is 15 amino acids. The V and J ends lost 5 bases and 8 bases, in that order; junction bases with no gene match: 8. The germline gives CDR1 MDHEN, CDR2 SYDVKM. The CDR3 is CASSLRGLAGYEQFF. CDR3 in DNA: TGTGCCAGCAGTCTCCGAGGACTAGCGGGCTATGAGCAGTTCTTC.

The rearrangement links TRBV19 to TRBJ1-2, with TRBD1 as a possible D gene (5 bases). Germline-derived CDR1 and CDR2 are LNHDA and SQIVND (reference sequence). The CDR3 is 15 residues long. V shed 0 bases and J shed 1 base, with 9 bases lying between them. The CDR3 loop is CASSIEGGFNYGYTF. The DNA of the CDR3 is TGTGCCAGTAGTATAGAGGGGGGATTTAACTATGGCTACACCTTC.

V and J are TRBV10-3 and TRBJ2-1, with TRBD2 matching over 13 bases. V lost 0 bases to trimming and J lost 7 bases; unmatched junction nucleotides: 3. This CDR3 is built from 16 residues. Germline V gene sequence: CDR1 ENHRY, CDR2 SYGVKD. The CDR3 reads CAISESKGLAGNEQFF. The CDR3 bases are TGTGCCATCAGTGAGTCGAAGGGACTAGCGGGAAATGAGCAGTTCTTC.

The chain carries TRBV7-6 and TRBJ1-2, with 7 bases aligning to TRBD1. The CDR3 spans 15 residues. From germline, CDR1 is SGHVS and CDR2 FNYEAQ. Losses at the gene ends were 1 base for V and 0 bases for J; bases not matched to a gene: 2. Written as DNA, the CDR3 is TGTGCCAGCAGCTTAGGCGGGACAGCTAACTATGGCTACACCTTC. This encodes CASSLGGTANYGYTF. Looking up the rest from reference TRBV7-6 and TRBJ1-2 gives the full variable domain: GAGVSQSPRYKVTKRGQDVALRCDPISGHVSLYWYRQALGQGPEFLTYFNYEAQQDKSGLPNDRFSAERPEGSISTLTIQRTEQRDSAMYRCASSLGGTANYGYTFGSGTRLTVV.

V is TRBV27 and J is TRBJ2-1, with D possibly being TRBD2 (5 bases). Looked up from germline, CDR1 is MNHEY and CDR2 is SMNVEV (reference sequence). V was shortened by 6 bases and J by 7 bases, with 16 bases between the two germline ends. The CDR3 loop spans 14 amino acids. CDR3 DNA sequence: TGTGCCAGCAGCTTAAGCGGCTTGGGGAATGAGCAGTTCTTC. The encoded protein is CASSLSGLGNEQFF.

This clone was found once. The rearrangement uses TRBV7-3 and TRBJ2-7; weak D call: TRBD2 (6 bases). Germline V CDR1 and CDR2: SGHTA, FQGTGA. The length of the CDR3 is 15 residues. V lost 2 bases, J lost 0 bases, and 11 bases lay in between. As DNA, the CDR3 is TGTGCCAGCAGCTTAGGGCGGGGCCTCTCCTACGAGCAGTACTTC. Translation gives CASSLGRGLSYEQYF.

The chain carries TRBV18 and TRBJ2-5, with TRBD1 matching over 7 bases. The germline gives CDR1 KGHSH, CDR2 LQKENI. V dropped 4 bases and J dropped 3; count of bases not matched to a gene: 2. The CDR3 has 13 amino acids. The CDR3 sequence is CASSLGQEETQYF. Written as DNA, the CDR3 is TGTGCCAGCTCACTTGGACAGGAAGAGACCCAGTACTTC.

This chain joins TRBV29-1 and TRBJ2-1; 8 bases match TRBD2. This CDR3 is 14 amino acids long. Germline assignment: CDR1 SQVTM and CDR2 ANQGSEA. V shed 8 bases and J 0 bases; nucleotides not matched to a gene: 6. The DNA of the CDR3 is TGCAGCTTTCTCGGGAGGGCCTCCTACAATGAGCAGTTCTTC. This translates into CSFLGRASYNEQFF.

This clone was found a few times. The chain carries TRBV7-9 and TRBJ1-1; 8 bases match TRBD1. The CDR3 runs 12 residues. The V and J ends lost 6 bases and 5 bases, in that order; junction bases with no gene match: 2. Germline-derived CDR1 and CDR2 are SEHNR and FQNEAQ (reference sequence). The CDR3 sequence: CASSQGATEAFF. CDR3 DNA sequence: TGTGCCAGCAGTCAGGGGGCGACTGAAGCTTTCTTT.

The chain is built from TRBV2 and TRBJ1-5; TRBD1 matches 7 bases. The CDR3 runs to 16 residues. CDR1 and CDR2 from the germline V gene are SNHLY and FYNNEI. With V trimmed by 3 bases and J by 3 bases, 8 bases remained unmatched. CDR3 in DNA: TGTGCCAGCAGTGAGTATCCAGGGGGTTACAATCAGCCCCAGCATTTT. It translates to CASSEYPGGYNQPQHF.

CDR3: CASSLAGYRVDEQFF. The CDR3 bases are TGCGCCAGCAGCCTAGCGGGATACCGTGTAGATGAGCAGTTCTTC. This chain connects TRBV4-1 to TRBJ2-1, with 8 bases lining up with TRBD2. V trimming: 4 bases; J trimming: 8 bases; junction bases outside the gene matches: 10. Germline V CDR1 and CDR2: MGHRA, YSYEKL. The CDR3 spans 15 residues.

The chain is built from TRBV6-6 and TRBJ2-1, with 11 nucleotides matching TRBD2. The ends lost 11 bases at V and 6 bases at J; junction bases unmatched: 9. The germline CDR1 and CDR2 sequences are MNHNY and SVGAGI (reference sequence). The CDR3 extends over 14 amino acids. CDR3 protein: CAALRLAGSNEQFF. In nucleotides, the CDR3 is TGTGCCGCCTTAAGACTAGCGGGAAGCAATGAGCAGTTCTTC.

As for this clone: The junction does not match germline at one end; this may be a read error. CDR3: CSSSLPSYGTSRRETQYF. The CDR3 bases are TGTTCCAGCAGCTTACCCTCTTATGGGACTAGTCGACGAGAGACCCAGTACTTC. This sequence joins TRBV7-9 and TRBJ2-5, with TRBD2 identical over 8 bases. In germline, CDR1 is SEHNR, CDR2 FQNEAQ (reference sequence). The CDR3 contains 18 residues.

The V gene is TRBV7-9, the J gene TRBJ1-2; 9 nucleotides match TRBD1. J gave up 3 bases and V 5 bases, and 4 bases lay outside the gene matches. This CDR3 is 14 amino acids long. The germline CDR1 and CDR2 sequences are SEHNR and FQNEAQ (reference sequence). CDR3 loop: CASSDRGSHYGYTF. The CDR3, as DNA: TGTGCCAGCAGCGACAGGGGGTCGCACTATGGCTACACCTTC.

This chain links TRBV6-6 with TRBJ2-1; D gene ambiguous. The CDR3 is made up of 12 amino acids. The germline CDR1 and CDR2 sequences are MNHNY and SVGAGI (reference sequence). Trimming pared 5 bases from V and 8 bases from J, leaving 10 bases between. CDR3 nucleotide sequence: TGTGCCAGCAGTCCCCTTCTTGATGAGCAGTTCTTC. This translates into CASSPLLDEQFF.

In regard to this clone: Mismatch with germline at one junction end may stem from a read error. The chain is built from TRBV13 and TRBJ1-3, with TRBD1 matching 7 bases. Germline V gives CDR1 PRHDT, CDR2 FYEKMQ (reference sequence). The CDR3 contains 15 residues. The CDR3 loop is CASSLTGTEGNAIYF. The CDR3 region has the DNA TGTGCCAGCAGCCTCACCGGGACAGAAGGAAACGCCATATATTTT.